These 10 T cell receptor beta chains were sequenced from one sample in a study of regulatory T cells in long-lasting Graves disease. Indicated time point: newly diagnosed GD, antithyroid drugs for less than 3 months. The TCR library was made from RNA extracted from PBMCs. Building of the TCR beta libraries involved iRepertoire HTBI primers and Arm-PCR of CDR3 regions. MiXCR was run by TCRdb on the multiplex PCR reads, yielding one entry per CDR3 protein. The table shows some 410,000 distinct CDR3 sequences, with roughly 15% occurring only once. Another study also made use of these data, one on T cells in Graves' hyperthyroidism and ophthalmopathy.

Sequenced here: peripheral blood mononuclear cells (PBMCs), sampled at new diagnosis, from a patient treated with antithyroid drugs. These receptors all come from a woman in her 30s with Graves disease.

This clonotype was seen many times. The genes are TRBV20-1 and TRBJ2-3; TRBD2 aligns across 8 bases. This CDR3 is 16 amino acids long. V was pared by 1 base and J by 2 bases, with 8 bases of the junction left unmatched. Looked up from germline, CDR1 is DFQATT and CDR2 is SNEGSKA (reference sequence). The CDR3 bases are TGCAGTGCTAGAGGCACAGCGGGAGTTGACACAGATACGCAGTATTTT. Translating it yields CSARGTAGVDTDTQYF.

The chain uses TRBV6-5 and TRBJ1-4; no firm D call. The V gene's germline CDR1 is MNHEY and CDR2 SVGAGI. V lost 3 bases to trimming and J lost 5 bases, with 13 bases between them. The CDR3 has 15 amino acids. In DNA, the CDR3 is TGTGCCAGCAGTTATAGCGGCAGTTCGAATGAAAAACTGTTTTTT. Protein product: CASSYSGSSNEKLFF.

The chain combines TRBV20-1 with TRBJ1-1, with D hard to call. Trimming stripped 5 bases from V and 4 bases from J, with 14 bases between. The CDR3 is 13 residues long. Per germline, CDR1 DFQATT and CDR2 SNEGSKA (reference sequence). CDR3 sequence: CSALGIRGTEAFF. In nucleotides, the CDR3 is TGCAGTGCTTTAGGGATTCGAGGCACTGAAGCTTTCTTT.

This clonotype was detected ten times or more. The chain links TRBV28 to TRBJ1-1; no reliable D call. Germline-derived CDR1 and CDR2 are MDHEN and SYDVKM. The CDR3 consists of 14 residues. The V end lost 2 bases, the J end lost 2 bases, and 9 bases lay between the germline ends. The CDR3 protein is CASSLKQSNTEAFF. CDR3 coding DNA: TGTGCCAGCAGTTTAAAGCAGAGCAACACTGAAGCTTTCTTT. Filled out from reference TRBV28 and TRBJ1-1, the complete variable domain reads DVKVTQSSRYLVKRTGEKVFLECVQDMDHENMFWYRQDPGLGLRLIYFSYDVKMKEKGDIPEGYSVSREKKERFSLILESASTNQTSMYLCASSLKQSNTEAFFGQGTRLTVV.

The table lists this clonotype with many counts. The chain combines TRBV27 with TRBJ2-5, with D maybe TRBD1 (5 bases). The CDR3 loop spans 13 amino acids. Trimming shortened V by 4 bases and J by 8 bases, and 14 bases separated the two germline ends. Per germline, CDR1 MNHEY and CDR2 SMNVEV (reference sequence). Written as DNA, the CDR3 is TGTGCCAGCAGTTACGACAGACAAGGTACCCAGTACTTC. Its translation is CASSYDRQGTQYF.

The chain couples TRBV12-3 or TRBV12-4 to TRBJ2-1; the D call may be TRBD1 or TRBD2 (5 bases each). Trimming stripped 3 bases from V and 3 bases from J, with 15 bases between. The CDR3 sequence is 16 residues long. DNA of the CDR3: TGTGCCAGCAGTTTTGGGACCGAGACTATCTACAATGAGCAGTTCTTC. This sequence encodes CASSFGTETIYNEQFF.

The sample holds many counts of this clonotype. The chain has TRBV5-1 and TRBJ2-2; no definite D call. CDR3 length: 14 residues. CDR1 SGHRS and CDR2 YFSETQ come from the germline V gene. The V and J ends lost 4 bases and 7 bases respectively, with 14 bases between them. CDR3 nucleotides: TGCGCCAGCAGCCGTGACTCCCTACTCGGGGAGCTGTTTTTT. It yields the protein CASSRDSLLGELFF. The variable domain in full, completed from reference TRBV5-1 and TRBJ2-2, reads KAGVTQTPRYLIKTRGQQVTLSCSPISGHRSVSWYQQTPGQGLQFLFEYFSETQRNKGNFPGRFSGRQFSNSRSEMNVSTLELGDSALYLCASSRDSLLGELFFGEGSRLTVL.

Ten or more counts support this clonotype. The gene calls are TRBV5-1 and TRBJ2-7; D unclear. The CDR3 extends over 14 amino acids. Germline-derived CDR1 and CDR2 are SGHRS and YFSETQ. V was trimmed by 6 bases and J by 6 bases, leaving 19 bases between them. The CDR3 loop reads CASKASTTVGEQYF. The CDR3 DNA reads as TGCGCCAGCAAAGCTTCCACTACGGTAGGCGAGCAGTACTTC.

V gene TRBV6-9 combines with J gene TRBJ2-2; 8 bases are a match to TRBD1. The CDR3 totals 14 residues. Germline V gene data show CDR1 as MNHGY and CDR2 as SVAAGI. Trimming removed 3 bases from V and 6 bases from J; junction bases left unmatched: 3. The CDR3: CASSYDRGAGELFF. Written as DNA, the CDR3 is TGTGCCAGCAGTTACGACAGGGGTGCCGGGGAGCTGTTTTTT.

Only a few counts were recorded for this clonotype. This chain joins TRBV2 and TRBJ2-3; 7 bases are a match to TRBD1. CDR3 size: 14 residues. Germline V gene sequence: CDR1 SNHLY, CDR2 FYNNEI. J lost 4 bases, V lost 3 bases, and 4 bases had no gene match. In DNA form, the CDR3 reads TGTGCCAGCAGTGAGGTTAGGGGGCCAGATACGCAGTATTTT. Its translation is CASSEVRGPDTQYF. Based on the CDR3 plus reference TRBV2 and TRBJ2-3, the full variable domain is EPEVTQTPSHQVTQMGQEVILRCVPISNHLYFYWYRQILGQKVEFLVSFYNNEISEKSEIFDDQFSVERPDGSNFTLKIRSTKLEDSAMYFCASSEVRGPDTQYFGPGTRLTVL.